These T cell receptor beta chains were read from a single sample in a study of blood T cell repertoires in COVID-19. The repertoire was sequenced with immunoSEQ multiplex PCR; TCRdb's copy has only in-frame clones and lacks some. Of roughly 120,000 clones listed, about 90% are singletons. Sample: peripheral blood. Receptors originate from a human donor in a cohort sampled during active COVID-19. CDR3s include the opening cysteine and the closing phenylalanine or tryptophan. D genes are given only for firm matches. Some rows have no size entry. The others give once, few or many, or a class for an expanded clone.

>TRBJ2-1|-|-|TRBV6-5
CASRRNRGGLAEQFF
TGTGCCAGCAGAAGGAACAGGGGAGGATTGGCTGAGCAGTTCTTC
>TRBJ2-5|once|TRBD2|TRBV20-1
CGLAVQETQYF
TGCGGGCTAGCGGTCCAAGAGACCCAGTACTTC
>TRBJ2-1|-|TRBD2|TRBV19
CASSKKREYNEQFF
TGTGCCAGTAGTAAGAAGCGGGAGTACAATGAGCAGTTCTTC
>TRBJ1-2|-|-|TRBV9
CASSVAGRDGGYTF
TGTGCCAGCAGCGTAGCTGGCAGGGATGGCGGCTACACCTTC
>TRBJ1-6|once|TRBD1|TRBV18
CASSRQGKGYNSPLHF
TGTGCCAGCTCACGACAGGGGAAGGGCTATAATTCACCCCTCCACTTT
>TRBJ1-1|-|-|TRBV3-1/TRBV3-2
CASGDRMNTEAFF
TGTGCCAGCGGAGACCGCATGAACACTGAAGCTTTCTTT
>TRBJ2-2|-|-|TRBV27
CATEGTNTGELFF
TGTGCCACAGAGGGAACGAACACCGGGGAGCTGTTTTTT
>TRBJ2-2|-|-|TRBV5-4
CASSPPTNPEGELFF
TGTGCCAGCAGCCCACCGACTAACCCTGAAGGGGAGCTGTTTTTT
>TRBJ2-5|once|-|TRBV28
CASSLFRGTETQYF
TGTGCCAGCAGTTTATTCAGGGGTACAGAGACCCAGTACTTC
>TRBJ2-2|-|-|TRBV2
CASSWTTNTGELFF
TGTGCCAGCAGTTGGACTACAAACACCGGGGAGCTGTTTTTT
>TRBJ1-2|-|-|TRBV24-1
CATGETCTNYGYTF
TGTGCCACCGGGGAGACATGTACTAACTATGGCTACACCTTC
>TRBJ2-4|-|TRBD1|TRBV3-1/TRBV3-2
CASSRRQGGNIQYF
TGTGCCAGCAGCCGCCGACAGGGGGGAAACATTCAGTACTTC
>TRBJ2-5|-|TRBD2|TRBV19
CASSQTSGVETQYF
TGTGCCAGTAGCCAGACTAGCGGGGTGGAGACCCAGTACTTC
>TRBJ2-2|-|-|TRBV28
CASSSGTANTGELFF
TGTGCCAGCAGCTCCGGGACTGCGAACACCGGGGAGCTGTTTTTT
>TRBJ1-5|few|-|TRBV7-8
CASSLTELGNQPQHF
TGTGCCAGCAGCTTAACGGAGTTGGGCAATCAGCCCCAGCATTTT
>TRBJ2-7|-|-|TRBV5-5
CAIRDGRGEQYF
TGTGCCATCCGGGACGGCAGGGGCGAGCAGTACTTC
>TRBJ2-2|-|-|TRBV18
CASSQNRDTGELFF
TGTGCCAGCTCACAAAACCGGGACACCGGGGAGCTGTTTTTT
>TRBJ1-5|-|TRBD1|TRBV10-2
CASSAQGRGQPQHF
TGCGCCAGCAGTGCACAGGGGAGAGGTCAGCCCCAGCATTTT
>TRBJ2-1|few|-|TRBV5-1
CASSLGRGRGDEQFF
TGCGCCAGCAGCTTGGGGCGGGGGCGAGGGGATGAGCAGTTCTTC
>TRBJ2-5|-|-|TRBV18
CASSPQKGDETQYF
TGTGCCAGCTCACCACAGAAAGGGGATGAGACCCAGTACTTC
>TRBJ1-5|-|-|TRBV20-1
CSASGNLYSNQPQHF
TGCAGTGCTAGTGGTAACCTCTATAGCAATCAGCCCCAGCATTTT
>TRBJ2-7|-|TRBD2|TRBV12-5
CASGLAVGLAAYEQYF
TGTGCTAGTGGTTTGGCCGTGGGACTAGCGGCTTACGAGCAGTACTTC
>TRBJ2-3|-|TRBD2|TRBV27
CASSLSQRGSTDTQYF
TGTGCCAGCAGCCTATCCCAGCGGGGGAGCACAGATACGCAGTATTTT
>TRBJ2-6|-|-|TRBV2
CASSEAPGAGANVLTF
TGTGCCAGCAGTGAAGCGCCGGGGGCTGGGGCCAACGTCCTGACTTTC
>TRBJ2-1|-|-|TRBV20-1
CSASDGARDLYNEQFF
TGCAGTGCTAGTGATGGAGCGAGAGACCTCTACAATGAGCAGTTCTTC
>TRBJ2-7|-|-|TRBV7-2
CASSLNPGIYEQYF
TGTGCCAGCAGCTTAAATCCCGGGATCTACGAGCAGTACTTC
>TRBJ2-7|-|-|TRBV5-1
CASSLTVLSSYEQYF
TGCGCCAGCAGCCTGACAGTCCTGAGCTCCTACGAGCAGTACTTC
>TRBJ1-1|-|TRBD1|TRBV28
CASRTPDRAQAFF
TGTGCCAGCAGGACTCCAGACAGGGCCCAAGCTTTCTTT
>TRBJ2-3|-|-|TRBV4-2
CASSHALGATDTQYF
TGTGCCAGCAGCCATGCCCTGGGGGCCACAGATACGCAGTATTTT
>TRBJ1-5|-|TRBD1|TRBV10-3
CAISDTGGGNQPQHF
TGTGCCATCAGTGACACAGGGGGCGGCAATCAGCCCCAGCATTTT
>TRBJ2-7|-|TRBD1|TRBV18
CASSPPDRPEEQYF
TGTGCCAGCTCACCACCGGACAGGCCGGAGGAACAGTACTTC
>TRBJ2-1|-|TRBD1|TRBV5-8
CASRTGTADGYNEQFF
TGTGCCAGCAGGACCGGGACAGCGGACGGTTACAATGAGCAGTTCTTC
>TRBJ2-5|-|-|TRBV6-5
CASSHKETQYF
TGTGCCAGCAGCCACAAAGAGACCCAGTACTTC
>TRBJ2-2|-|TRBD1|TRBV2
CASTQTGVTGELFF
TGTGCCAGCACCCAGACAGGGGTCACCGGGGAGCTGTTTTTT
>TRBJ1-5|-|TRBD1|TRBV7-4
CASSTEPGQGESNQPQHF
TGTGCCAGCAGCACAGAACCGGGACAGGGTGAGAGCAATCAGCCCCAGCATTTT
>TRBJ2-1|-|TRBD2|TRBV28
CASELSGRPVSSYNEQFF
TGTGCCAGCGAACTAAGCGGGAGACCAGTGAGCTCCTACAATGAGCAGTTCTTC
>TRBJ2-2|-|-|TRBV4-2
CASSQPDRNTGELFF
TGTGCCAGCAGCCAACCGGACAGGAACACCGGGGAGCTGTTTTTT
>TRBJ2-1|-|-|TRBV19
CATTILGGSSYNEQFF
TGTGCCACCACAATCCTTGGTGGGAGCTCCTACAATGAGCAGTTCTTC
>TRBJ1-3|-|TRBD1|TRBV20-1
CSASGDRGRAGNTIYF
TGCAGTGCTAGTGGTGACAGGGGGCGGGCTGGAAACACCATATATTTT
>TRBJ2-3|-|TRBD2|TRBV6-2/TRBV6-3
CASSYPLSGRGDTQYF
TGTGCCAGCAGTTACCCCCTAAGCGGGAGAGGGGATACGCAGTATTTT
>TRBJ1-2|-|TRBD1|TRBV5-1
CASSRGTGGDGYTF
TGCGCCAGCAGCCGCGGGACAGGGGGTGATGGCTACACCTTC
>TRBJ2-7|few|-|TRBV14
CASSEAAGTTYEQYF
TGTGCCAGCAGCGAGGCCGCCGGGACAACCTACGAGCAGTACTTC